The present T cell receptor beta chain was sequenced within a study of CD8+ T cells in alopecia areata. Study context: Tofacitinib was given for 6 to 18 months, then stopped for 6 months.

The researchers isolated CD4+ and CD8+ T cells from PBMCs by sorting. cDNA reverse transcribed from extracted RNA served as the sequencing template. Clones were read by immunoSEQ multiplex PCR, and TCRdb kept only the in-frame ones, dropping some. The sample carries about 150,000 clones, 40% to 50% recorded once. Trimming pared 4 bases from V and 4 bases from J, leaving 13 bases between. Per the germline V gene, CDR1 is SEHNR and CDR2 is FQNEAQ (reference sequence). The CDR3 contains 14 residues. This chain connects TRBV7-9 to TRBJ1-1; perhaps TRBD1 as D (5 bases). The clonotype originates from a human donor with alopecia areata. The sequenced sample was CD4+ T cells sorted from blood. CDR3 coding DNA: TGTGCCAGCAGCTATCTCCAGGGTTCCACTGAAGCTTTCTTT. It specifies CASSYLQGSTEAFF.